This paragraph covers one TCR beta chain sequence. Its specific antigen is unknown. There are no base qualities to consult, and no much larger clone falls within one base. In the ViraFEST assay, PBMC were stimulated with viral peptide pools, and antigen-specific CD4+ T cell clonotypes were then identified by expansion using TCR sequencing. After around 10 days of culture, CD4+ T cells were isolated with the EasySep CD4+ T cell isolation kit. Healthy vaccine recipients had no prior SARS-CoV-2 infection, confirmed by negative nucleocapsid antibodies before and after vaccination. Each well held two million PBMC cultured in IMDM containing approximately 5.3% human AB serum, roughly 9.6 IU/ml IL-2 and gentamicin, along with roughly 10 ug/ml peptides. On days 3 and 7, half of the culture medium was replaced with fresh IL-2-containing medium. Unless noted otherwise, every peptide stimulation condition was cultured in triplicate wells. PBMC were separated from whole blood using Ficoll-Paque Plus gradient centrifugation and were then either cryopreserved at -140C or used fresh. The overlapping peptide pools covered the spike proteins of SARS-CoV-2 and of the common cold coronaviruses HCoV-NL63, HCoV-OC43 and HCoV-229E. The QIAamp micro DNA kit was used to extract genomic DNA from the cultured CD4+ T cells.

The library was built by means of the immunoSEQ multiplex PCR assay. TCR beta CDR3 sequencing was performed on DNA from the cultured, isolated CD4+ T cells. The study's own analysis went as follows. Non-productive TCR sequences were discarded, and reads were trimmed to the CDR3 region, with only CDR3s of 7 or more amino acids retained. The MANAFEST web app was used to pick out antigen-specific clonotypes by comparing their expansion in peptide wells with that in reference cultures. Positive clones required FDR<0.05 expansion versus reference and all other wells, odds ratio above 5, and frequency above 0.1% in two replicate wells. Cross-reactive clonotypes were defined as significantly expanded in SARS-CoV-2 spike wells and in at least one common cold coronavirus spike condition. CDR3 similarity was assessed by Levenshtein distance using the stringdist R package, and unrooted trees were constructed with ape in R 3.6.1. TCRdb holds this immuneACCESS table with in-frame rearrangements only. Some clones are missing; in checked studies, unresolved V genes explain under half, and the rest has no known cause. The V and J calls and clone size come from that table; D and trimming were worked out from the DNA. For this sample there are about 52,000 clones; about four fifths appear just once. Of the sample, over 5% falls within the top ten clones.

V loses 6 bases at its end and J loses 12 bases; junction bases beyond the gene matches: 4. Measured from the cysteine to the phenylalanine, the CDR3 is 11 residues long. The CDR3 DNA has 33 bases and is translated from base 1. These data are taken from a study of vaccination effects on CD4 cells after COVID-19 (dated by TCRdb to between 2021 and 2023). About the full investigation: Each participant got two doses of an mRNA SARS-CoV-2 vaccine, either BNT162b2 or mRNA-1273. The study compared SARS-CoV-2 spike-specific CD4+ TCR repertoires before and after mRNA vaccination in COVID-19 convalescent patients and infection-naive vaccine recipients. In the study, cultures from other donors were sequenced using the Oncomine TCR Beta short-read assay on an Illumina iSeq 100. Altogether, some 10 COVID-19 convalescent patients and a few SARS-CoV-2-naive healthy vaccine recipients made up the full study.

What the work shows at the level of the full study, not this receptor alone: Both infection-induced and vaccine-induced clones contracted markedly at late post-vaccination timepoints, which is consistent with waning T cell responses. In healthy vaccine recipients, vaccine-induced clones were almost all SARS-CoV-2 mono-reactive, with only 1 of 255 cross-reactive with common cold coronaviruses. Only a small number of convalescent patients were included, and no early post-infection timepoints were available, which limited the study.

Source: CD4+ T cells from PBMCs cultured with HCoV-OC43 spike peptides, taken before COVID-19 vaccination. Explained via the paper, the cell subset or site label denotes: HCoV-OC43 spike overlapping peptide pool stimulation. The chain couples TRBV12-3 or TRBV12-4 to TRBJ2-1, and TRBD2 matches 8 of the central bases. The receptor was isolated from a human donor who received a COVID-19 vaccine. The CDR3 region reads CASSTGGGQFF. The nucleotides read TGTGCCAGCAGCACCGGGGGGGGGCAGTTCTTC.